The clone carrying this T cell receptor (beta chain) was recorded once. The antigen is unknown. This sample was taken from a study of radiotherapy plus CTLA-4 blockade in lung cancer. Study-level information: Objective responses were seen in around a sixth of patients, disease control in about 33%. Study results and caveats: Expansion of tumor-derived TCR clones was observed in blood after radiotherapy plus ipilimumab.

The method was immunoSEQ multiplex PCR; TCRdb's version includes in-frame clones alone and lacks a portion of them. The sample carries more than 95,000 clones, approximately 74% recorded once. Germline CDR1 reads SQVTM; CDR2 reads ANQGSEA. CDR3 length: 17 residues. V shed 1 base and J 2 bases; nucleotides not matched to a gene: 11. This receptor was obtained from a human donor with non-small cell lung cancer who had a partial response to radiotherapy plus ipilimumab. Some clones in this sample may be carry-over from other donors' samples. The material was peripheral blood, obtained from a patient treated with radiotherapy plus ipilimumab. The chain combines TRBV29-1 with TRBJ2-1, with 7 bases that match TRBD2. The CDR3 bases are TGCAGCGTTGAAGGAGGATCCGCAGCGGGGACCTACAATGAGCAGTTCTTC. Translating gives CSVEGGSAAGTYNEQFF.